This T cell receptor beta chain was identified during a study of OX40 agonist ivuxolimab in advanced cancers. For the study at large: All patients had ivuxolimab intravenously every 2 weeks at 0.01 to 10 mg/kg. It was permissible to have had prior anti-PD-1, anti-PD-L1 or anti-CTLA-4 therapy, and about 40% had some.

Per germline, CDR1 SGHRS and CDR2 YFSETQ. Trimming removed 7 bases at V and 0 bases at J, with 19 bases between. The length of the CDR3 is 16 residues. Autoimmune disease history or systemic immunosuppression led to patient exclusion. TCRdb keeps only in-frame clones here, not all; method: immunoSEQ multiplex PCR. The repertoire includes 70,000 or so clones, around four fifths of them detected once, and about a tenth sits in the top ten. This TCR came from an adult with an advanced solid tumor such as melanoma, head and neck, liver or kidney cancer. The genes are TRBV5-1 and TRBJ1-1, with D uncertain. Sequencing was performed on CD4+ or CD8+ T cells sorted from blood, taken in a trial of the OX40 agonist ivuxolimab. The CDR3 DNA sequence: TGCGCCAGCTTTTCTTTTCGGCGGGGTATGAACACTGAAGCTTTCTTT. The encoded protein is CASFSFRRGMNTEAFF.